This TCR beta chain was profiled in a study of shared clonotypes between healthy human individuals (dated by TCRdb to the early 2020s). Concerning the study at large: The cohort comprised two women and three men aged 18 to 49 years. For each donor, three plates each were used for CD4 naive and CD4 memory, two plates were used for CD8 naive, and one plate was used for CD8 memory. The study deeply sequenced blood TCR repertoires of five healthy adults to estimate repertoire size and the extent of clonotype sharing between individuals. Libraries were prepared and TCR repertoires were sequenced by different laboratories using diverse techniques, in order to increase sequencing depth and limit assay-specific biases. Between about 0.85 and 10 billion PBMCs per donor were obtained by leukapheresis.

TCR CDR3 regions were amplified from genomic DNA by multiplex PCR using the deep immunoSEQ assay. Extracted genomic DNA from each cell subset was distributed evenly across all wells of several immunoSEQ 96-well plates, and each plate was treated as a replicate. For sorted subsets, approximately 210 ng of genomic DNA, equivalent to 30,000 or so T cell genomes, went into each replicate PCR. Purified libraries were measured with a Qubit 3.0 fluorometer, size-checked on a Bioanalyzer 2100, and measured again with the KAPA Library Quantification kit. Each immunoSEQ 96-well plate was sequenced on its own single-read 150-cycle Illumina NextSeq 550 flow cell. As for the original processing: Because only junctional sequences without quality scores were contained in the immunoSEQ output, filtering matching that applied to full-length reads could not be performed. Sequences were annotated with PyIR, a Python wrapper for IgBLAST v1.9, using IMGT germline references to assign V/J genes and CDR3. Any read was removed if the V/J assignment was weak (E-value above 1e-6), the CDR3 was missing, or the read contained stop codons, out-of-frame junctions, or ambiguous translated residues. V3J clonotypes were defined as sequences sharing the same inferred V gene, J gene, and CDR3 amino acid sequence. Percentage overlap between repertoires was computed as shared unique clonotypes divided by the size of the smaller repertoire. Repertoire richness was assessed with RTK rarefaction, the Chao1 estimator, and Recon v2.1 estimates of unobserved clonotypes. OLGA was used to compute generation probabilities for all TCRbeta clonotypes that the gDNA method yielded from a handful of donors. TCRdb carries this immuneACCESS record with in-frame sequences only. Its versions omit some clonotypes, under half of them owing to an unresolved V gene in the studies checked, with the rest unexplained. V and J calls and clone size are as listed in that table; D and trimming were resolved from the DNA. For this sample the table gives about 600,000 clones, of which about 95% were detected only once. In total, the top ten clones hold 0.1% to 0.11% of the sample.

About this clone itself: No antigen is known for it. One base away there is no much larger clone; base qualities are not given.

CD8 naive samples consisted of CD45RO-negative cells that were positively selected for CCR7, yielding a CD45RA+CCR7+ population without TemRA cells. The donors were healthy, HIV-negative adults who had no recently reported acute infections or vaccinations. All donors were Caucasian adults living in Nashville, Tennessee, USA. Blood was collected by leukapheresis, and PBMCs were isolated by Ficoll-Histopaque density gradient centrifugation and then cryopreserved in liquid nitrogen vapor phase. Purity and quantity of every magnetically sorted T cell population were checked by analytical flow cytometry. From each sorted fraction, genomic DNA was isolated and quantified by UV absorbance on a Nanodrop 2000c. Points the paper makes about the study in general: The small number of donors limited the genetic and exposure-history diversity represented. Around 5.4% of naive CD4, 3% to 3.5% of naive CD8, 2.3% of memory CD4, and 0.35% to 0.4% of memory CD8 clonotypes were shared across several donors. Rarefaction of sorted-subset datasets indicated incomplete sequencing despite the large sequencing depth. Based on pairwise subsampling, the degree of clonotype sharing among donors was expected to be affected by sequencing depth. Sampling was restricted to blood, and TCR repertoires in tissues likely differ from the TCR repertoires found in blood. Naive subsets generally had larger estimated clonotype richness than memory subsets. Compared with non-shared clonotypes, the clonotypes found in all four sorted-subset donors had higher generation probabilities.

The TCR comes from a woman in her twenties or thirties in good health. Sequencing was carried out using naive CD8+ T cells sorted from blood. What the cell subset or site label conveys for this sample: CD45RA+CCR7+.

The nucleotides are TGTGCCAGCAGCCTAAGGGAGTTTGTGCCCCAGCATTTT. Its translation is CASSLREFVPQHF. This sequence uses TRBV2 and TRBJ1-5; the D gene is unclear. CDR1 SNHLY and CDR2 FYNNEI were looked up in the germline V gene. The CDR3 runs 13 amino acids, cysteine and phenylalanine included. CDR3 DNA only is kept here, 39 bases in frame from base 1. A distance of 15 bases separates the germline ends of V and J, which lose 6 bases and 9 bases respectively.